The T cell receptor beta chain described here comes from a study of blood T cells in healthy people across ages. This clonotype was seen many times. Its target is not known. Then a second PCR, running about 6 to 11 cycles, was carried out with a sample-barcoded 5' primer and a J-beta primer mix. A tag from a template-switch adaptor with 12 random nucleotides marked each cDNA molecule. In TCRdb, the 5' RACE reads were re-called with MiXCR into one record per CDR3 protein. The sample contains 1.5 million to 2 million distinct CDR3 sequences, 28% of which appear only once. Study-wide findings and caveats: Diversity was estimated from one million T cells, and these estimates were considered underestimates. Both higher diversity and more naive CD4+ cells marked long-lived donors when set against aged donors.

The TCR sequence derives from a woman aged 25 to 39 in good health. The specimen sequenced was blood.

CDR3 sequence: CATSRGQSYEKLFF. The CDR3 bases are TGTGCCACCAGCAGAGGACAGAGCTATGAAAAACTGTTTTTT. The V and J genes are TRBV15 and TRBJ1-4, with D maybe TRBD1 (5 bases). The germline CDR1 and CDR2 sequences are LNHNV and YYDKDF (reference sequence). The CDR3 totals 14 residues. The V end lost 1 base, the J end lost 6 bases, and 9 bases lay between the germline ends.